This T cell receptor (beta chain) is from a study of CD8+ T cells in alopecia areata. The CDR3 covers 13 residues. Germline CDR1 and CDR2: GTSNPN and SVGIG (reference sequence). V was pared by 0 bases and J by 4 bases, with 7 bases between. cDNA serving as the sequencing template came from extracted, reverse transcribed RNA. Clones were sequenced by immunoSEQ multiplex PCR, and TCRdb holds only the in-frame ones, with some missing. The sample records some 150,000 clones, 65% to 75% being singletons. This TCR derives from a human donor with alopecia areata. V gene TRBV30 combines with J gene TRBJ2-1; D remains ambiguous. The specimen was CD8+ T cells sorted from blood, collected at week 0. CDR3 bases: TGTGCCTGGAGTGTAGACGGGTACAATGAGCAGTTCTTC. It specifies CAWSVDGYNEQFF.